Presented here are 28 T cell receptor beta chains from one specimen sequenced in a study of cytomegalovirus exposure and HLA in healthy donors. Only in-frame clones appear in the TCRdb table, and some are missing; sequencing was by immunoSEQ multiplex PCR. The repertoire holds tens of thousands of clones, approximately 94% seen once, with approximately 3% in the top ten. The sequenced sample consisted of PBMCs. These receptors all stem from a young woman in good health and CMV-seropositive.

This rearrangement joins TRBV28 to TRBJ2-1; 8 nucleotides align to TRBD2. This CDR3 contains 16 residues. Germline V gives CDR1 MDHEN, CDR2 SYDVKM. V gave up 5 bases and J gave up 2 bases; unmatched junction bases: 8. CDR3 loop: CASSEISGETYNEQFF. Here the CDR3 DNA reads TGTGCCAGCAGTGAAATTAGCGGGGAGACCTACAATGAGCAGTTCTTC.

The rearrangement joins TRBV5-1 to TRBJ1-4; D may be TRBD1 (6 bases). Germline V gene data show CDR1 as SGHRS and CDR2 as YFSETQ. The CDR3 spans 14 residues. The V gene lost 2 bases and the J gene lost 1 base, with 6 bases spanning the gap. The CDR3 DNA is TGCGCCAGCAGCTTAGGGGGAACTAATGAAAAACTGTTTTTT. Its translation: CASSLGGTNEKLFF.

The chain joins TRBV7-2 to TRBJ2-2; maybe TRBD1 (5 bases). Germline V gene lookup returns CDR1 SGHTA and CDR2 FQGNSA. Trimming removed 5 bases from V and 5 bases from J, with 15 bases in between. The CDR3 totals 15 residues. The CDR3 spells CASSPAGRETGELFF. CDR3 nucleotides: TGTGCCAGCAGCCCCGCCGGCAGGGAAACCGGGGAGCTGTTTTTT.

This chain joins TRBV7-6 and TRBJ2-7; 7 bases match TRBD1. Germline V gene lookup returns CDR1 SGHVS and CDR2 FNYEAQ. The CDR3 totals 13 residues. J lost 9 bases, V lost 5 bases, and 10 bases had no gene match. This chain's CDR3 is CASSPDRTQGQYF. In DNA, the CDR3 is TGTGCCAGCAGCCCGGACAGGACCCAGGGGCAGTACTTC.

The V and J genes are TRBV19 and TRBJ1-2, with TRBD1 matching 7 bases. The junction had 20 bases not matched to a gene; V was cut back by 3 bases and J by 1 base. The CDR3 spans 20 residues. The germline CDR1 and CDR2 sequences are LNHDA and SQIVND (reference sequence). CDR3 loop: CASSITRISRGTTFNYGYTF. The CDR3 region has the DNA TGTGCCAGTAGTATTACGCGGATTAGCAGGGGGACCACCTTTAACTATGGCTACACCTTC.

This clone was seen only once. The genes are TRBV18 and TRBJ1-5; the D gene is possibly TRBD1 (6 bases). The CDR3 runs 15 residues. Germline CDR1 and CDR2: KGHSH and LQKENI. The ends were cut back, 3 bases at V and 0 bases at J, with 9 bases in the middle. CDR3 protein: CASSPRTDSNQPQHF. CDR3 nucleotide sequence: TGTGCCAGCTCACCTCGGACAGATAGCAATCAGCCCCAGCATTTT.

The chain couples TRBV9 to TRBJ2-5, with 9 nucleotides matching TRBD2. In germline, CDR1 is SGDLS, CDR2 YYNGEE. The CDR3 length is 17 residues. Losses at the gene ends were 6 bases for V and 2 bases for J; bases not matched to a gene: 14. CDR3 amino acids: CASTRSAGGPIQETQYF. CDR3 DNA sequence: TGTGCCAGCACCCGGAGTGCGGGGGGGCCGATTCAAGAGACCCAGTACTTC.

The J gene is TRBJ2-7, the V gene TRBV27; D gene uncertain. This CDR3 has 13 amino acids. Trimming pared 5 bases from V and 0 bases from J, leaving 8 bases between. Per the germline V gene, CDR1 is MNHEY and CDR2 is SMNVEV (reference sequence). The CDR3 sequence: CASSRVVSYEQYF. The CDR3 bases are TGTGCCAGCAGTCGGGTAGTCTCCTACGAGCAGTACTTC.

The chain uses TRBV11-2 and TRBJ1-1; 9 nucleotides match TRBD1. The CDR3 spans 20 residues. With V trimmed by 0 bases and J by 1 base, 15 bases remained unmatched. Looked up from germline, CDR1 is SGHAT and CDR2 is FQNNGV. The CDR3 region has the DNA TGTGCCAGCAGCTTAGACCTGGATTTTCGTGGGACAGGGAAGAACACTGAAGCTTTCTTT. Its translation is CASSLDLDFRGTGKNTEAFF.

This clone was detected only once. The CDR3 reads CASGTGGWGTGELFF. As DNA, the CDR3 is TGTGCTAGTGGCACCGGGGGATGGGGTACCGGGGAGCTGTTTTTT. V and J are TRBV12-5 and TRBJ2-2; possibly TRBD2 for D (6 bases). From germline, CDR1 is LGHNT and CDR2 FRNRAP. This CDR3 contains 15 residues. Deletions cut 6 bases from V and 5 bases from J, with 16 bases between.

The chain employs TRBV6-1 and TRBJ1-4; D possibly corresponds to TRBD1 (5 bases). This CDR3 spans 12 amino acids. Per the germline V gene, CDR1 is MNHNS and CDR2 is SASEGT. Trimming shortened V by 4 bases and J by 11 bases, and 11 bases separated the two germline ends. The CDR3: CASSGRAAKLFF. For the CDR3, the DNA is TGTGCCAGCAGTGGCAGGGCAGCGAAACTGTTTTTT.

This chain links TRBV19 with TRBJ2-1; weak D call: TRBD1 (5 bases). This CDR3 has 19 residues. Deletions cut 0 bases from V and 2 bases from J, with 20 bases between. The germline CDR1 and CDR2 sequences are LNHDA and SQIVND (reference sequence). The CDR3 sequence: CASSIDLAPGQRTYNEQFF. CDR3 in DNA: TGTGCCAGTAGTATAGATTTGGCCCCCGGACAACGGACCTACAATGAGCAGTTCTTC.

This clone is a singleton in its sample. This chain uses TRBV5-1 with TRBJ2-2; D call uncertain. The V and J ends lost 1 base and 1 base respectively, with 8 bases between them. CDR3 length: 15 amino acids. Germline CDR1 reads SGHRS; CDR2 reads YFSETQ. DNA of the CDR3: TGCGCCAGCAGCTTGAACAACCTGAACACCGGGGAGCTGTTTTTT. Translated, it gives CASSLNNLNTGELFF.

This clone has just one count. J is TRBJ1-1 and V is TRBV21-1. TRBV21-1 is a pseudogene segment. The CDR3 is 14 residues long. CDR3 bases: TGTGCCAGCAGCAAAGTCGAGGGGAACACTGAAGCTTTCTTT. It is translated as CASSKVEGNTEAFF.

The chain recombines TRBV28 with TRBJ2-5; D remains ambiguous. CDR3 length equals 17 residues. V was clipped by 6 bases and J by 4 bases, with 24 bases between them. Germline CDR1 is MDHEN and CDR2 is SYDVKM. DNA for the CDR3: TGTGCCAGCAGCCCACAAGCCTCCGTTTCGCGGAGAGAGACCCAGTACTTC. This gives the protein CASSPQASVSRRETQYF.

The chain combines TRBV7-9 with TRBJ2-2; D call uncertain. The V and J ends lost 1 base and 0 bases respectively, with 3 bases between them. CDR1 and CDR2 from the germline V gene are SEHNR and FQNEAQ (reference sequence). This CDR3 is 14 amino acids long. The CDR3 DNA reads as TGTGCCAGCAGCTTAGATACGAACACCGGGGAGCTGTTTTTT. It is translated as CASSLDTNTGELFF.

The chain has TRBV7-2 and TRBJ1-4, with D perhaps matching TRBD1 (6 bases). This CDR3 has 16 residues. Germline V gene lookup returns CDR1 SGHTA and CDR2 FQGNSA. V was shortened by 5 bases and J by 2 bases, with 15 bases between the two germline ends. CDR3 sequence reads: CASSQDPGATNEKLFF. The DNA of the CDR3 is TGTGCCAGCAGCCAGGACCCAGGGGCTACTAATGAAAAACTGTTTTTT.

The CDR3 is CASSITGGVNTEAFF. The DNA for the CDR3 is TGTGCCAGTAGTATCACAGGTGGAGTGAACACTGAAGCTTTCTTT. V gene TRBV19 combines with J gene TRBJ1-1, with D possibly TRBD1 on 5 matching bases. This CDR3 has 15 residues. V gave up 3 bases and J gave up 0 bases, with 11 bases separating them. Per the germline V gene, CDR1 is LNHDA and CDR2 is SQIVND (reference sequence).

The chain joins TRBV7-2 to TRBJ2-3; 10 bases align to TRBD2. CDR1 and CDR2 (germline): SGHTA, FQGNSA. The CDR3 has 16 amino acids. J was trimmed by 2 bases and V by 2 bases; bases with no gene match: 4. CDR3 in DNA: TGTGCCAGCAGCTTAAGGAGCGGGGGGGCCACAGATACGCAGTATTTT. This encodes CASSLRSGGATDTQYF.

Only a few counts were recorded for this clone. J is TRBJ2-7 and V is TRBV10-2, with TRBD1 identical over 7 bases. This CDR3 has 14 residues. From germline, CDR1 is WSHSY and CDR2 SAAADI. V was pared by 6 bases and J by 0 bases, with 5 bases of the junction left unmatched. The CDR3 region has the DNA TGCGCCAGCAGATGGACAGGTAGCTCCTACGAGCAGTACTTC. Its protein is CASRWTGSSYEQYF.

V gene TRBV15 combines with J gene TRBJ2-5, with 7 bases fitting TRBD2. Germline V gene lookup returns CDR1 LNHNV and CDR2 YYDKDF (reference sequence). This CDR3 region has 13 residues. The V and J ends lost 6 bases and 3 bases, in that order; junction bases with no gene match: 4. The CDR3 DNA sequence: TGTGCCACCAGTTGGAGCGGGGAAGAGACCCAGTACTTC. This translates into CATSWSGEETQYF.

This clone was detected once. V is TRBV4-3 and J is TRBJ1-2; 7 nucleotides align to TRBD1. The CDR3 consists of 15 residues. The V gene's germline CDR1 is LGHNA and CDR2 YSLEER. V was clipped by 0 bases and J by 3 bases; unmatched bases: 4. This chain's CDR3 is CASSQDTGDHYGYTF. Here the CDR3 DNA reads TGCGCCAGCAGCCAAGATACAGGGGATCACTATGGCTACACCTTC.

The V and J genes are TRBV6-1 and TRBJ2-5; TRBD1 agrees at 10 bases. The CDR3 is 13 residues long. Germline assignment: CDR1 MNHNS and CDR2 SASEGT. The V segment lost 10 bases and the J segment 3 bases; nucleotides outside the gene matches: 5. CDR3: CATRGTGEETQYF. The DNA of the CDR3 is TGTGCCACCCGAGGGACAGGGGAAGAGACCCAGTACTTC.

This chain uses TRBV6-4 with TRBJ2-7, with 8 bases aligning to TRBD2. This CDR3 has 17 residues. CDR1 and CDR2 (germline): MRHNA, SNTAGT. J was trimmed by 1 base and V by 0 bases; bases with no gene match: 8. CDR3 amino acids: CASSDSVREDSSYEQYF. CDR3 DNA sequence: TGTGCCAGCAGTGACTCGGTGCGGGAGGACTCATCCTACGAGCAGTACTTC.

The gene calls are TRBV7-2 and TRBJ2-2; D not resolved. Looked up from germline, CDR1 is SGHTA and CDR2 is FQGNSA. CDR3 size: 14 residues. Deletions cut 3 bases from V and 3 bases from J, with 8 bases between. The CDR3 nucleotides are TGTGCCAGCAGCTTCCAAGCCCACACCGGGGAGCTGTTTTTT. This gives the protein CASSFQAHTGELFF.

The chain recombines TRBV2 with TRBJ1-1; 7 nucleotides agree with TRBD1. Per germline, CDR1 SNHLY and CDR2 FYNNEI. The CDR3 extends over 12 amino acids. V lost 7 bases, J lost 3 bases, and 2 bases stayed unmatched. The CDR3 DNA follows: TGTGCCAGCAATCAGGGGGACACTGAAGCTTTCTTT. Its translation: CASNQGDTEAFF.

The V and J genes are TRBV6-1 and TRBJ1-1; 8 bases fit TRBD1. CDR1 is MNHNS, CDR2 SASEGT, per germline. The J segment lost 1 base and the V segment lost 4 bases, leaving 2 bases of the junction unmatched. This CDR3 is built from 14 residues. This CDR3 reads CASSVQGGNTEAFF. The CDR3 nucleotides are TGTGCCAGCAGTGTACAGGGGGGGAACACTGAAGCTTTCTTT.

This sequence joins TRBV4-2 and TRBJ2-7, with D tentatively TRBD1 (6 bases). The CDR3 covers 16 residues. The germline V and J ends were trimmed by 1 base and 2 bases, with 15 bases remaining between them. The V gene's germline CDR1 is LGHNA and CDR2 YNFKEQ. The CDR3 DNA is TGTGCCAGCAGCCAAGTGTTGGGGCAGGGGACCTACGAGCAGTACTTC. Translation: CASSQVLGQGTYEQYF.